Sequencing of this T cell receptor (beta chain) was carried out in a study of siplizumab effects on memory and regulatory T cells. Assay used: immunoSEQ multiplex PCR; TCRdb lists only in-frame clones, some missing. This sample has approximately 100,000 clones, with around 93% found just once. Germline assignment: CDR1 SNHLY and CDR2 FYNNEI. The CDR3 extends over 15 amino acids. The germline V and J ends were trimmed by 4 bases and 8 bases, with 18 bases remaining between them. This receptor was obtained from a human donor in good health. This chain links TRBV2 with TRBJ1-3, with D perhaps matching TRBD1 (6 bases). Source material: non-Treg CD4+ T cells sorted from blood. CDR3 amino acids: CASSAEGPGGDTIYF. CDR3 bases: TGTGCCAGCAGTGCAGAGGGACCCGGGGGCGACACCATATATTTT.